The next 7 T cell receptor beta chains were all read from a single sample in a study of OX40 agonist ivuxolimab in advanced cancers. TCRdb's table, derived via immunoSEQ multiplex PCR, lists solely in-frame clones and lacks some. The table has approximately 50,000 clones, nearly 80% seen once. The starting material was CD4+ or CD8+ T cells sorted from blood, obtained in a trial of the OX40 agonist ivuxolimab. These receptors were obtained from an adult with an advanced solid tumor such as melanoma, head and neck, liver or kidney cancer.

The chain joins TRBV10-1 to TRBJ2-2, with 7 bases lining up with TRBD1. V was clipped by 3 bases and J by 5 bases; unmatched bases: 15. This CDR3 contains 18 residues. The germline V gene encodes CDR1 WNHNN and CDR2 SYGVQD (reference sequence). In DNA, the CDR3 is TGCGCCAGCAGTGACAGTCGAGGGGGCGAGCTGAGGACCGGGGAGCTGTTTTTT. Protein: CASSDSRGGELRTGELFF.

This clone turned up a few times. The rearrangement links TRBV23-1 to TRBJ2-1; D ambiguous. TRBV23-1 is reported as an ORF; its role is uncertain. V was clipped by 4 bases and J by 6 bases, with 22 bases between them. This CDR3 comprises 17 residues. CDR3 sequence: CASSRLVPGSRVNEQFF. DNA for the CDR3: TGCGCCAGCAGTCGCCTCGTACCAGGATCCCGTGTCAATGAGCAGTTCTTC.

In the case of this clone: In the same sample, other DNA sequences code for this CDR3. The V call is TRBV19, the J call TRBJ1-5; tentatively, D is TRBD1 (5 bases). CDR3 length: 15 residues. The germline gives CDR1 LNHDA, CDR2 SQIVND (reference sequence). V dropped 1 base and J dropped 0 bases, with 7 bases sitting between them. The CDR3 reads CASSIGTHSNQPQHF. CDR3 nucleotides: TGTGCCAGTAGTATAGGGACACATAGCAATCAGCCCCAGCATTTT.

The chain employs TRBV7-2 and TRBJ2-1; 11 bases align to TRBD2. The CDR3 runs 14 residues. Germline values: CDR1 SGHTA, CDR2 FQGNSA. The V gene end was trimmed by 7 bases and the J gene end by 12 bases; junction bases not matched to a gene: 11. The DNA of the CDR3 is TGTGCCAGCACCCTAACCCCACTAGCGGGGGCGCAGTTCTTC. Residues: CASTLTPLAGAQFF.

The chain links TRBV29-1 to TRBJ2-3, with 9 bases matching TRBD1. V trimming: 4 bases; J trimming: 3 bases; junction bases outside the gene matches: 8. The CDR3 is made up of 15 amino acids. Per germline, CDR1 SQVTM and CDR2 ANQGSEA. The CDR3 protein is CSVGGPTGGTDTQYF. The DNA of the CDR3 is TGCAGCGTTGGGGGACCGACAGGGGGGACAGATACGCAGTATTTT.

The chain joins TRBV19 to TRBJ1-3; D is uncertain. This CDR3 spans 18 amino acids. CDR1 LNHDA and CDR2 SQIVND come from the germline V gene (reference sequence). Trimming pared 2 bases from V and 0 bases from J, leaving 17 bases between. This chain's CDR3 is CASSILTRRSLSGNTIYF. The CDR3 bases are TGTGCCAGTAGTATACTTACCCGACGGAGCCTCTCTGGAAACACCATATATTTT. The full variable domain, its missing parts supplied by reference TRBV19 and TRBJ1-3, is DGGITQSPKYLFRKEGQNVTLSCEQNLNHDAMYWYRQDPGQGLRLIYYSQIVNDFQKGDIAEGYSVSREKKESFPLTVTSAQKNPTAFYLCASSILTRRSLSGNTIYFGEGSWLTVV.

Worth noting for this clone: Germline and junction disagree at one end, which may indicate a read error. The chain links TRBV5-6 to TRBJ2-5, with D unresolved. Germline lookup yields CDR1 SGHDT and CDR2 YYEEEE. This CDR3 has 15 amino acids. CDR3 in amino acids: CASGFSGLYQETQYF. CDR3 bases: TGTGCCAGCGGCTTTTCAGGTTTATACCAAGAGACCCAGTACTTC.